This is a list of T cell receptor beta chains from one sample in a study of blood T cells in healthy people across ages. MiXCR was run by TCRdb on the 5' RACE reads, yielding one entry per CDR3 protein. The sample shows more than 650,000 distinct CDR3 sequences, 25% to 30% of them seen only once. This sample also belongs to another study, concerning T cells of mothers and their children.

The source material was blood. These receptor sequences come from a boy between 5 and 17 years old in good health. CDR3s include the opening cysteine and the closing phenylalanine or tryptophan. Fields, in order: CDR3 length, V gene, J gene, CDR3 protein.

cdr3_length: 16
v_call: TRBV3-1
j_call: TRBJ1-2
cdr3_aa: CASSQGWTADVYGYTF

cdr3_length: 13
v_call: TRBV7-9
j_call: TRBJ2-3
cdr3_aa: CASSSPIAGTQYF

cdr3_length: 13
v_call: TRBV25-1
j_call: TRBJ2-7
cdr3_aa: CASRGSGNYEQYF

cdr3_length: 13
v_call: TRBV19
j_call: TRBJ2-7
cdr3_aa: CASAGTGGGEQYF

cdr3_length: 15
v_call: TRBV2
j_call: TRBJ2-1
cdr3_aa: CASSADRGPYNEQFF

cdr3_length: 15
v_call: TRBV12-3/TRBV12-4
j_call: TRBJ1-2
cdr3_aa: CASSLGDISNYGYTF

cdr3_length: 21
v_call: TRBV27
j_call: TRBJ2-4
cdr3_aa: CASSAYSFGQGVALAKNIQYF

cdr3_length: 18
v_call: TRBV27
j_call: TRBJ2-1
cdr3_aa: CASSLSRTSGGSYNEQFF

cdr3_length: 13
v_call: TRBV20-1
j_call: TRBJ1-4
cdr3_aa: CSASLGREEKLFF

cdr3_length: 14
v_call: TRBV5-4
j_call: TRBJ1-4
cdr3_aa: CASSTGTGYEKLFF

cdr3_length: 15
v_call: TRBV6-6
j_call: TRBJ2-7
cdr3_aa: CASSDADTLSYEQYF

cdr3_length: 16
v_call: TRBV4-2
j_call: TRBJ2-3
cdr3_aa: CASSPKEFGNTDTQYF

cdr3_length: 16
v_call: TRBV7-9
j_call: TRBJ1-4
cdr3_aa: CASRTNTGASNEKLFF

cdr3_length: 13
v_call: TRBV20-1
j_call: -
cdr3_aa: CSARILAVNEQFF

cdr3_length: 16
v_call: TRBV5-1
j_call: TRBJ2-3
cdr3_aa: CASSLQGASSTDTQYF

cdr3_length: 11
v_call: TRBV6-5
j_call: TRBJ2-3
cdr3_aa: CASQRGDTQYF

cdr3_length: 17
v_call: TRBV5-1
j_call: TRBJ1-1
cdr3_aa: CASSSGDTGFLNTEAFF

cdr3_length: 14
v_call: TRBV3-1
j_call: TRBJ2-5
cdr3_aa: CASSQEDRWETQYF

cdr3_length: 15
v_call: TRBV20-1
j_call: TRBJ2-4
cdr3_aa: CSAGGSGPWENIQYF

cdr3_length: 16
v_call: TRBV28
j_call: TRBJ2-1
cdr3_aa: CASSTHSTLLANEQFF

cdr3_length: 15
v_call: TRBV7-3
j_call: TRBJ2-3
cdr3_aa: CASRRTSGGSDTQYF

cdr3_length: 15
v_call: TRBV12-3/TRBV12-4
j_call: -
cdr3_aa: CASSKAGSERSEQFF

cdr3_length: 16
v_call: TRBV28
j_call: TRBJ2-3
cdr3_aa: CASSAPGLLSTDTQYF

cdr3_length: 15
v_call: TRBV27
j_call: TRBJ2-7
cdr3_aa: CASSPGAGAYYEQYF

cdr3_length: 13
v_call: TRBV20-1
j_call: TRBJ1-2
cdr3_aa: CSASLTGSGGYTF

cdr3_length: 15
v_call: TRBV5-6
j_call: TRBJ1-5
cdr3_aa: CASSFSQNSNQPQHF

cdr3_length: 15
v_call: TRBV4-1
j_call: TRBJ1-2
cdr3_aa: CASSQEVARQVGYTF

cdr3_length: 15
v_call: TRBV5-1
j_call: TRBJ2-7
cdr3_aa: CASSPGTLFSYEQYF

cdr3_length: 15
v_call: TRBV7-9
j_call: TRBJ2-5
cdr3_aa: CASSPAGFRQETQYF

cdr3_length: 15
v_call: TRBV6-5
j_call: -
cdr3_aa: CASRYTSGVYNEQFF

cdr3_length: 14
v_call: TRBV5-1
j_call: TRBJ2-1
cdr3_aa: CASSLLRSTNEQFF

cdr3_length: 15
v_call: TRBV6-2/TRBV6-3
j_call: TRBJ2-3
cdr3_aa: CASSFSGRSIDTQYF

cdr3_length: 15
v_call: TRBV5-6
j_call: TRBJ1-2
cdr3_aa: CASSLPQGAHNGYTF

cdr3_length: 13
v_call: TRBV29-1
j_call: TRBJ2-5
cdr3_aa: CSVGQGLEETQYF

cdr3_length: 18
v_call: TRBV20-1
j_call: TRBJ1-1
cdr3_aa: CSARDPGLEGWSSTEAFF

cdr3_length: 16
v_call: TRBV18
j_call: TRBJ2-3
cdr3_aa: CASSPPTGVLENTQYF

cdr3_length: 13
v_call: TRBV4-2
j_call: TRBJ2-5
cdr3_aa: CASSPEGQETLYF

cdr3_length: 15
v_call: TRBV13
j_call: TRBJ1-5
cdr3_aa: CASSLAGSPNQPQHF

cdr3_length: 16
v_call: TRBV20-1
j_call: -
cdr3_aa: CSARSTLAGEFNEQFF

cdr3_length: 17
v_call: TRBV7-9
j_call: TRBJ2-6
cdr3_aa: CASSSPSLRSGANVLTF

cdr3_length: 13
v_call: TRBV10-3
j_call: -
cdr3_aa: CAISGRERYEQYF

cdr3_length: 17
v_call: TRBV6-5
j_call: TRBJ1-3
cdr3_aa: CASSYSGQGNRGNTIYF